The 26 T cell receptor beta chains reported below all come from one sample, sequenced in a study of shared clonotypes between healthy human individuals. Assay: immunoSEQ multiplex PCR; the TCRdb copy retains only in-frame clones and omits some. The repertoire holds millions of clones, roughly nine tenths seen once, with over 0.12% in the top ten. Specimen: naive CD4+ T cells sorted from blood. Indicated subset: CD45RA+ positively selected. Receptors were obtained from a man aged 18 to 29 in good health.

The J gene is TRBJ2-5, the V gene TRBV15; perhaps D is TRBD1 or TRBD2 (6 bases each). This CDR3 is 14 amino acids long. The germline V gene has CDR1 LNHNV and CDR2 YYDKDF (reference sequence). Trimming took 0 bases from V and 4 from J, leaving 9 bases between them. Here the CDR3 DNA reads TGTGCCACCAGCAGAGATCCGGGGGCAGAGACCCAGTACTTC. Protein product: CATSRDPGAETQYF. Full variable domain (remainder filled in from reference TRBV15 and TRBJ2-5): DAMVIQNPRYQVTQFGKPVTLSCSQTLNHNVMYWYQQKSSQAPKLLFHYYDKDFNNEADTPDNFQSRRPNTSFCFLDIRSPGLGDTAMYLCATSRDPGAETQYFGPGTRLLVL.

The V gene is TRBV5-6, the J gene TRBJ2-7; D gene uncertain. The V end was cut by 0 bases, the J end by 2 bases, with 9 bases between. Germline V gene lookup returns CDR1 SGHDT and CDR2 YYEEEE. The CDR3 has 14 residues. The CDR3 DNA is TGTGCCAGCAGCTTGGTCGGCCTTACCTACGAGCAGTACTTC. Translated, it gives CASSLVGLTYEQYF.

Only one count was recorded for this clone. This chain links TRBV10-1 with TRBJ2-3, with D possibly called TRBD1 or TRBD2 (5 bases each). The CDR3 contains 16 residues. Germline V gene data show CDR1 as WNHNN and CDR2 as SYGVQD (reference sequence). Trimming pared 8 bases from V and 1 base from J, leaving 19 bases between. The CDR3 DNA reads TGCGCCAGCGGGGCCCGAAGTGTAGCGTGCACAGATACGCAGTATTTT. It is translated as CASGARSVACTDTQYF.

The CDR3 DNA follows: TGTGCCTGGAGAGCGGGGGGATCAAACATTCAGTACTTC. Translating it yields CAWRAGGSNIQYF. The rearrangement links TRBV30 to TRBJ2-4; 9 bases map to TRBD2. The CDR3 has 13 amino acids. Looked up from germline, CDR1 is GTSNPN and CDR2 is SVGIG (reference sequence). The ends lost 3 bases at V and 6 bases at J; junction bases unmatched: 3.

Only a few counts were recorded for this clone. The rearrangement uses TRBV19 and TRBJ1-6; D unclear. The CDR3 runs to 14 residues. Germline V lookup: CDR1 LNHDA, CDR2 SQIVND (reference sequence). Trimming removed 7 bases from V and 5 bases from J, with 12 bases in between. The CDR3 sequence is CASTLEDDNSPLHF. In DNA, the CDR3 is TGTGCCAGTACCCTTGAGGACGATAATTCACCCCTCCACTTT.

This chain uses TRBV6-1 with TRBJ2-7; weak D call: TRBD1 (6 bases). The CDR3 is 14 amino acids. Trimming shortened V by 4 bases and J by 6 bases, and 16 bases separated the two germline ends. Germline V gives CDR1 MNHNS, CDR2 SASEGT. The DNA of the CDR3 is TGTGCCAGCAGTGCCCTGATGGGGGCGGGCGAGCAGTACTTC. Protein product: CASSALMGAGEQYF.

The chain links TRBV5-6 to TRBJ2-6; D possibly corresponds to TRBD2 (5 bases). V was pared by 0 bases and J by 0 bases, with 7 bases between. CDR1 is SGHDT, CDR2 YYEEEE, per germline. The CDR3 extends over 16 amino acids. The CDR3 region has the DNA TGTGCCAGCAGCTTGGCGGGGAGCTCTGGGGCCAACGTCCTGACTTTC. It translates to CASSLAGSSGANVLTF.

Concerning this clone: This specimen includes other DNA sequences encoding the same CDR3. V and J are TRBV29-1 and TRBJ1-1; D is unclear. The CDR3 spans 12 residues. From germline, CDR1 is SQVTM and CDR2 ANQGSEA. V shed 6 bases and J shed 1 base, with 9 bases lying between them. CDR3 sequence: CSVDRGNTEAFF. DNA of the CDR3: TGCAGCGTCGATCGAGGGAACACTGAAGCTTTCTTT.

The gene calls are TRBV5-1 and TRBJ2-3; TRBD2 aligns across 10 bases. This CDR3 spans 17 amino acids. Trimming cost V 0 bases and J 3 bases; bases outside gene matches: 7. Germline CDR1 and CDR2: SGHRS and YFSETQ. The CDR3 spells CASSLGSSGSITDTQYF. The CDR3 nucleotides read TGCGCCAGCAGCTTGGGGTCTAGCGGGAGTATAACAGATACGCAGTATTTT.

In the case of this clone: Within the sample, other DNA sequences also encode this same CDR3. The chain carries TRBV5-4 and TRBJ2-5, with 8 bases matching TRBD2. Unmatched junction bases numbered 7, after V lost 4 bases and J lost 2 bases. Germline lookup yields CDR1 SGHNT and CDR2 YYREEE (reference sequence). The CDR3 spans 15 residues. Here the CDR3 reads CASSPGGGRQETQYF. CDR3 nucleotides: TGTGCCAGCAGCCCCGGGGGGGGGAGGCAAGAGACCCAGTACTTC.

This chain joins TRBV29-1 and TRBJ2-7, with D perhaps given as TRBD1 or TRBD2 (6 bases each). The CDR3 is 15 residues long. The germline V gene encodes CDR1 SQVTM and CDR2 ANQGSEA. The V and J ends lost 3 bases and 4 bases respectively, with 19 bases between them. CDR3 residues: CSVEPLGGLSYEQYF. The CDR3 DNA reads TGCAGCGTTGAGCCCCTGGGGGGCTTGTCTTACGAGCAGTACTTC.

The chain employs TRBV10-3 and TRBJ2-7, with 12 bases lining up with TRBD2. This CDR3 spans 14 amino acids. The trim removed 6 bases at V and 1 base at J, leaving 1 base unmatched. From germline, CDR1 is ENHRY and CDR2 SYGVKD. For the CDR3, the DNA is TGTGCCATCAGCGGACTAGCGGGATCCTACGAGCAGTACTTC. Translating gives CAISGLAGSYEQYF.

This sequence joins TRBV2 and TRBJ1-2; D ambiguous. Between the trimmed V and J ends, which lost 6 bases and 4 bases, there was a span of 18 bases. The CDR3 contains 15 residues. In germline, CDR1 is SNHLY, CDR2 FYNNEI. This CDR3 reads CASSENRGAPYGYTF. DNA of the CDR3: TGTGCCAGCAGCGAAAATCGTGGAGCTCCCTATGGCTACACCTTC.

The chain is built from TRBV27 and TRBJ1-6; 11 bases match TRBD1. Trimming removed 8 bases from V and 1 base from J; junction bases left unmatched: 1. Germline lookup yields CDR1 MNHEY and CDR2 SMNVEV (reference sequence). This CDR3 is 15 amino acids long. The DNA for the CDR3 is TGTGCCAGCGGACAGGGGGCGTCCTATAATTCACCCCTCCACTTT. This translates into CASGQGASYNSPLHF.

J is TRBJ2-7 and V is TRBV5-4; 9 bases match TRBD1. The germline V gene has CDR1 SGHNT and CDR2 YYREEE (reference sequence). The CDR3 sequence is 14 residues long. The V segment lost 3 bases and the J segment 2 bases; nucleotides outside the gene matches: 3. The DNA of the CDR3 is TGTGCCAGCAGCTGGACAGGGGAACCCTACGAGCAGTACTTC. It yields the protein CASSWTGEPYEQYF.

The chain uses TRBV19 and TRBJ1-2, with D perhaps TRBD1 (5 bases). Trimming removed 4 bases from V and 7 bases from J, with 13 bases in between. The germline V gene has CDR1 LNHDA and CDR2 SQIVND (reference sequence). The CDR3 consists of 13 residues. This CDR3 is CASSTGLPRGYTF. The CDR3 DNA follows: TGTGCCAGTAGTACGGGGCTACCTCGTGGCTACACCTTC.

This clone has just one count. The V gene is TRBV30, the J gene TRBJ2-5; TRBD2 matches 9 bases. Trimming took 0 bases from V and 1 from J; bases not matched to a gene: 3. Germline V CDR1 and CDR2: GTSNPN, SVGIG (reference sequence). The CDR3 extends over 15 amino acids. CDR3 DNA: TGTGCCTGGAGTGTAAGACTAGCGGTCCAAGAGACCCAGTACTTC. The encoded protein is CAWSVRLAVQETQYF.

The chain employs TRBV7-8 and TRBJ2-1; 7 nucleotides match TRBD1. J gave up 5 bases and V 5 bases, and 9 bases lay outside the gene matches. The germline gives CDR1 SGHVS, CDR2 FQNEAQ. This CDR3 is 15 amino acids long. In nucleotides, the CDR3 is TGTGCCAGCAGCCATAACCCGGACAGGAACAATGAGCAGTTCTTC. It translates to CASSHNPDRNNEQFF. Drawing the rest from reference TRBV7-8 and TRBJ2-1, the complete variable domain is GAGVSQSPRYKVAKRGQDVALRCDPISGHVSLFWYQQALGQGPEFLTYFQNEAQLDKSGLPSDRFFAERPEGSVSTLKIQRTQQEDSAVYLCASSHNPDRNNEQFFGPGTRLTVL.

This clone was seen a single time. The chain couples TRBV5-1 to TRBJ1-4; 9 positions agree with TRBD1. The CDR3 has 14 amino acids. CDR1 and CDR2 from the germline V gene are SGHRS and YFSETQ. J lost 3 bases, V lost 10 bases, and 7 bases had no gene match. Written as DNA, the CDR3 is TGCGCCCGCGATCGACAGGGGGCTAATGAAAAACTGTTTTTT. It codes for CARDRQGANEKLFF.

V is TRBV29-1 and J is TRBJ1-3; no clear D. CDR1 and CDR2 (germline): SQVTM, ANQGSEA. The CDR3 runs 15 residues. The V gene lost 0 bases and the J gene lost 2 bases, with 11 bases spanning the gap. This CDR3 reads CSVEDLGKAGNTIYF. DNA of the CDR3: TGCAGCGTTGAAGACCTCGGAAAAGCTGGAAACACCATATATTTT.

The rearrangement uses TRBV27 and TRBJ2-5, with 15 bases fitting TRBD2. V trimming: 3 bases; J trimming: 5 bases; junction bases outside the gene matches: 7. Germline-derived CDR1 and CDR2 are MNHEY and SMNVEV (reference sequence). CDR3 length: 17 amino acids. The CDR3 loop is CASSFRTSGRGVETQYF. CDR3 bases: TGTGCCAGCAGTTTCCGGACTAGCGGGAGGGGGGTGGAGACCCAGTACTTC.

The chain links TRBV6-1 to TRBJ1-6; D is perhaps TRBD1 (5 bases). The V gene lost 3 bases and the J gene lost 10 bases, with 25 bases spanning the gap. CDR3 length equals 18 residues. Per the germline V gene, CDR1 is MNHNS and CDR2 is SASEGT. This chain's CDR3 is CASSDRDLATPPTSPLHF. The CDR3 nucleotides read TGTGCCAGCAGTGATCGGGACCTTGCCACTCCACCGACCTCACCCCTCCACTTT.

V is TRBV7-6 and J is TRBJ2-3; D uncertain. The V and J ends lost 4 bases and 2 bases respectively, with 13 bases between them. The germline V gene encodes CDR1 SGHVS and CDR2 FNYEAQ. There are 15 residues in the CDR3. The CDR3 nucleotides read TGTGCCAGCAGCTCCCCGTCAAAGGACACAGATACGCAGTATTTT. Amino acids: CASSSPSKDTDTQYF.

This chain links TRBV25-1 with TRBJ2-6; 8 positions match TRBD1. Germline loops: CDR1 MGHDK, CDR2 SYGVNS. The CDR3 runs 18 residues. The junction had 12 bases not matched to a gene; V was cut back by 8 bases and J by 0 bases. This CDR3 reads CASSLSGTGFSGANVLTF. The CDR3 DNA sequence: TGTGCCAGCTCCCTGTCCGGGACAGGATTCTCTGGGGCCAACGTCCTGACTTTC.

The chain uses TRBV5-1 and TRBJ2-3, with 11 bases identical to TRBD2. Germline V gene lookup returns CDR1 SGHRS and CDR2 YFSETQ. The length of the CDR3 is 15 residues. V was pared by 7 bases and J by 5 bases, with 9 bases of the junction left unmatched. This chain's CDR3 is CASSLTSGSQDTQYF. As DNA, the CDR3 is TGCGCCAGCTCTTTAACTAGCGGGAGTCAAGATACGCAGTATTTT.

The chain uses TRBV5-1 and TRBJ1-6, with TRBD1 matching over 12 bases. Germline lookup yields CDR1 SGHRS and CDR2 YFSETQ. V dropped 0 bases and J dropped 7; count of bases not matched to a gene: 5. The CDR3 covers 17 residues. The CDR3 sequence: CASSLAGTGGGNSPLHF. CDR3 nucleotide sequence: TGCGCCAGCAGCTTGGCCGGGACAGGGGGCGGAAATTCACCCCTCCACTTT.